This T cell receptor beta chain came from a study of patients and donors after allogeneic stem cell transplantation. MiXCR, applied by TCRdb to the RT-PCR reads, yields one record per CDR3 protein. The table includes some 160,000 distinct CDR3 sequences, roughly 24% detected once. The germline V gene has CDR1 DFQATT and CDR2 SNEGSKA (reference sequence). The CDR3 contains 12 residues. The germline V and J ends were trimmed by 6 bases and 0 bases, with 9 bases remaining between them. The rearrangement uses TRBV20-1 and TRBJ2-7; no clear D. This clonotype was sampled from a human donor who was either an allogeneic HSCT recipient or a stem cell or donor lymphocyte infusion donor (not recorded which). It is not recorded whose cells these are; they may come from a transplant donor. Sequenced sample: blood, either unsorted or a sorted T cell fraction (not recorded which). CDR3 DNA sequence: TGCAGTGCCAACACGTTCTCCTACGAGCAGTACTTC. This codes for CSANTFSYEQYF.